This T cell receptor beta chain is from a study of cytomegalovirus exposure and HLA in healthy donors. Study-wide background: A preliminary data release comprised about 85 million unique TCRs obtained from HLA-typed donors.

Germline V gene sequence: CDR1 MNHEY, CDR2 SMNVEV (reference sequence). CDR3 length: 12 residues. V was clipped by 10 bases and J by 6 bases; unmatched bases: 7. Study outcomes and limitations: In a later analysis, productive TCRs from donors in an Asian-associated ancestry cluster reportedly carried fewer N-insertions than the cohort mean. The likely origin of a cluster of highly shared sequence variants was a sequencing artifact.

On this clone: Its specificity is not known.

The PCR was carried out with 60 Vbeta primers and 13 Jbeta primers. Clones were sequenced by immunoSEQ multiplex PCR, and TCRdb holds only the in-frame ones, with some missing. The data show 93,000 or so clones, 80% to 90% seen once. The chain employs TRBV27 and TRBJ2-7; 9 bases are a match to TRBD1. The clonotype comes from a woman aged 18-29 years in good health and CMV-seropositive. The sample was PBMCs. The CDR3 spells CATRNRGLEQYF. In nucleotides, the CDR3 is TGTGCCACCCGAAACAGGGGGCTCGAGCAGTACTTC.